The clone carrying this T cell receptor (beta chain) was counted a single time. The sample belongs to a study of blood T cell repertoires in COVID-19. At the level of the study: The samples span acute and convalescent COVID-19 from the United States, Italy and Spain. Sample material is recorded as cDNA or gDNA derived from T cells, B-cell-depleted T cells, or PBMCs.

CDR3 length: 15 amino acids. Germline V gene sequence: CDR1 MGHRA, CDR2 YSYEKL. With V trimmed by 2 bases and J by 2 bases, 5 bases remained unmatched. Original methodology: Amplification from reference gene primers served as the basis for estimated nucleated cell counts. Using immunoSEQ multiplex PCR, the repertoire was profiled, and TCRdb retains in-frame clones only, with some absent. V, J and clone size reflect that table, while D and trimming were determined from the DNA. The repertoire has around 320,000 clones, approximately 86% of them found once; the top ten carry approximately 2.4%. Sequencing was done on a sample of peripheral blood. J is TRBJ2-7 and V is TRBV4-1; 8 bases agree with TRBD1. The sequence was obtained from a man younger than 35 with active or convalescent COVID-19. CDR3 loop: CASSQKTGVTYEQYF. In DNA, the CDR3 is TGCGCCAGCAGCCAAAAGACAGGGGTGACCTACGAGCAGTACTTC.